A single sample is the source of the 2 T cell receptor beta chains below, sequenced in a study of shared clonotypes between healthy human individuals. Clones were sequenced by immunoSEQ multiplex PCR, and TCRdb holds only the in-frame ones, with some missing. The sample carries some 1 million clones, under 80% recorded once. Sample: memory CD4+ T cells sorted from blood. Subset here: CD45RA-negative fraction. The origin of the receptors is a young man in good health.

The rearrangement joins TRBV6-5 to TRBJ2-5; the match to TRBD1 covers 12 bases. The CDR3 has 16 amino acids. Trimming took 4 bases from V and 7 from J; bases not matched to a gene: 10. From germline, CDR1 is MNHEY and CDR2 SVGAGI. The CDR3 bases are TGTGCCAGCAGTTCCCGGGACAGGGGGCAAGTAGGGACCCAGTACTTC. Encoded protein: CASSSRDRGQVGTQYF.

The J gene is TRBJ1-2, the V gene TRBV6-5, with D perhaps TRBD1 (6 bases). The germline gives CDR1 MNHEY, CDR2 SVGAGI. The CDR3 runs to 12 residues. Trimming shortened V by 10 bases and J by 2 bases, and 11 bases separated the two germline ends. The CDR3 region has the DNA TGTGCCACACAAACAGGGAACTATGGCTACACCTTC. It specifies CATQTGNYGYTF.